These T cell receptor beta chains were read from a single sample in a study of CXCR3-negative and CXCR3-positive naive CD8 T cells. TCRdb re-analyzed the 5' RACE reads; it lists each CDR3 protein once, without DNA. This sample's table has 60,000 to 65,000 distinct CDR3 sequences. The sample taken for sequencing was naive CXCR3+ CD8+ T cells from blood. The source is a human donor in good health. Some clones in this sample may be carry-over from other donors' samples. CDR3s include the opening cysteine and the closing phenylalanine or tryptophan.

CASSLDPGDTQYF,TRBV11-3,TRBJ2-3
CASSYSAVMNTEAFF,TRBV6-5,TRBJ1-1
CASSLGRGPGFF,TRBV7-3,TRBJ2-1
CASSPGGYGNQPQHF,TRBV4-3,TRBJ1-5
CASSFGTGVGYTF,TRBV27,TRBJ1-2
CASSQDRNEGANGQFF,TRBV4-3,TRBJ2-1
CASSAGTGNYGYTF,TRBV9,TRBJ1-2
CSVDGREDTDTQYF,TRBV29-1,TRBJ2-3
CASSLSWGMGETQYF,TRBV7-6,TRBJ2-5
CASSYPGQLPSTEAFF,TRBV12-3/TRBV12-4,TRBJ1-1
CASTPGQASTDTQYF,TRBV23-1,TRBJ2-3
CASSRQETQYF,TRBV7-2,TRBJ2-5
CSVDLRSNTEAFF,TRBV29-1,TRBJ1-1